These 13 T cell receptor beta chains were sequenced from one sample in a study of cytomegalovirus exposure and HLA in healthy donors. The protocol was immunoSEQ multiplex PCR, while the TCRdb copy is restricted to in-frame clones and leaves out a portion. The sample consists of some 160,000 clones, 70% to 90% of them appearing once. The sequenced sample was PBMCs. The receptors here all came from a man aged 18 to 29 in good health and CMV-seronegative.

The rearrangement joins TRBV5-1 to TRBJ2-3; the D gene is possibly TRBD2 (6 bases). The CDR3 contains 17 residues. Deletions cut 1 base from V and 0 bases from J, with 15 bases between. The germline V gene has CDR1 SGHRS and CDR2 YFSETQ. The CDR3 region is CASSLLGGPVSTDTQYF. The CDR3 nucleotides read TGCGCCAGCAGCTTGTTAGGAGGGCCGGTTAGCACAGATACGCAGTATTTT.

This clone was observed a few times. The J gene is TRBJ1-5, the V gene TRBV30; a weak D match, TRBD1 (5 bases). CDR1 and CDR2 from the germline V gene are GTSNPN and SVGIG (reference sequence). The CDR3 runs 17 residues. The CDR3 is CALSADRGMESNQPQHF. CDR3 DNA sequence: TGTGCTTTGTCGGCCGATAGGGGAATGGAGAGCAATCAGCCCCAGCATTTT.

The V gene is TRBV5-8, the J gene TRBJ2-7; 7 nucleotides line up with TRBD1. The CDR3 totals 16 residues. With V trimmed by 0 bases and J by 2 bases, 8 bases remained unmatched. Germline CDR1 reads SGHTS; CDR2 reads YDEGEE. As DNA, the CDR3 is TGTGCCAGCAGCTTGGCAAAAAACAGGGGAACCTACGAGCAGTACTTC. Encoded protein: CASSLAKNRGTYEQYF.

The chain recombines TRBV5-1 with TRBJ1-2, with D possibly being TRBD1 (5 bases). This CDR3 spans 16 amino acids. CDR1 is SGHRS and CDR2 is YFSETQ in the germline V gene. Trimming shortened V by 4 bases and J by 7 bases, and 23 bases separated the two germline ends. The CDR3: CASSPQSGAGFGGYTF. CDR3 sequence (DNA): TGCGCCAGCAGCCCACAAAGCGGGGCGGGTTTCGGTGGCTACACCTTC.

Note on this clone: The sample carries other DNA sequences with the same CDR3. V is TRBV6-5 and J is TRBJ2-6; no reliable D call. The V end lost 4 bases, the J end lost 0 bases, and 4 bases lay between the germline ends. This CDR3 spans 14 amino acids. Germline V gene sequence: CDR1 MNHEY, CDR2 SVGAGI. This CDR3 is CASSSVSGANVLTF. DNA for the CDR3: TGTGCCAGCAGTTCAGTCTCTGGGGCCAACGTCCTGACTTTC.

The V call is TRBV15, the J call TRBJ1-2; the D is unclear. Germline loops: CDR1 LNHNV, CDR2 YYDKDF (reference sequence). The CDR3 runs to 15 residues. The germline V and J ends were trimmed by 0 bases and 4 bases, with 12 bases remaining between them. CDR3 in DNA: TGTGCCACCAGCAGAGAAGGAGGTGGGGTCTATGGCTACACCTTC. Translating it yields CATSREGGGVYGYTF.

This clone was found once. This chain joins TRBV29-1 and TRBJ2-1, with TRBD1 matching over 10 bases. The CDR3 length is 14 residues. Unmatched junction bases numbered 7, after V lost 7 bases and J lost 4 bases. Per germline, CDR1 SQVTM and CDR2 ANQGSEA. The CDR3 DNA follows: TGCAGCGGTGACGGGACAGGGGTATACAATGAGCAGTTCTTC. Translated: CSGDGTGVYNEQFF.

The V call is TRBV11-2, the J call TRBJ1-2; D gene unclear. The germline CDR1 and CDR2 sequences are SGHAT and FQNNGV. CDR3 length equals 13 residues. V was clipped by 5 bases and J by 4 bases, with 11 bases between them. The CDR3 reads CASSPLRSYGYTF. Written as DNA, the CDR3 is TGTGCCAGCAGCCCCTTACGTAGCTATGGCTACACCTTC.

The V gene is TRBV4-1, the J gene TRBJ2-7, with 11 positions matching TRBD1. V gave up 4 bases and J gave up 2 bases; unmatched junction bases: 4. The CDR3 sequence is 15 residues long. CDR1 is MGHRA, CDR2 YSYEKL, per germline. The CDR3 sequence is CASSLSGQGAYEQYF. The CDR3 bases are TGCGCCAGCAGCCTCTCGGGACAGGGGGCCTACGAGCAGTACTTC.

The rearrangement uses TRBV27 and TRBJ1-2; D possibly corresponds to TRBD1 (5 bases). Germline V gene lookup returns CDR1 MNHEY and CDR2 SMNVEV (reference sequence). V lost 2 bases to trimming and J lost 4 bases, with 11 bases between them. This CDR3 is 14 amino acids long. The CDR3 DNA follows: TGTGCCAGCAGTTTACGGAGGGGTGCCTATGGCTACACCTTC. Amino acid sequence: CASSLRRGAYGYTF.

This chain links TRBV5-6 with TRBJ1-5, with a weak D call TRBD1 (5 bases). V dropped 4 bases and J dropped 0 bases, with 11 bases sitting between them. This CDR3 spans 15 amino acids. Looked up from germline, CDR1 is SGHDT and CDR2 is YYEEEE. The CDR3 here is CASSHSGNSNQPQHF. The CDR3 nucleotides are TGTGCCAGCAGCCATTCAGGGAATAGCAATCAGCCCCAGCATTTT.

The chain uses TRBV2 and TRBJ2-7; 7 nucleotides align to TRBD1. The CDR3 contains 14 residues. The trim removed 6 bases at V and 0 bases at J, leaving 5 bases unmatched. Germline V lookup: CDR1 SNHLY, CDR2 FYNNEI. The CDR3 region has the DNA TGTGCCAGCAGCCAGGGACAGAGCTCCTACGAGCAGTACTTC. This translates into CASSQGQSSYEQYF.

The rearrangement uses TRBV6-5 and TRBJ1-4; maybe TRBD1 (6 bases). This CDR3 has 14 amino acids. CDR1 and CDR2 (germline): MNHEY, SVGAGI. V was cut by 2 bases and J by 6 bases, with 10 bases left in between. CDR3 sequence (DNA): TGTGCCAGCAGTTACAGGGGGGGTGATGAAAAACTGTTTTTT. Translated: CASSYRGGDEKLFF.